The entry below gives a single T cell receptor (beta chain) sequence along with its context. The sample originates from a study of blood T cell repertoires in COVID-19. The CDR3 runs to 15 residues. V gave up 0 bases and J gave up 6 bases; unmatched junction bases: 3. Germline V gene sequence: CDR1 SGHNT, CDR2 YYREEE (reference sequence). The table came from immunoSEQ multiplex PCR; TCRdb's copy has only in-frame clones and leaves some out. The sample contains roughly 32,000 clones, 87% of which appear only once. The J gene is TRBJ1-6, the V gene TRBV5-4; 7 bases are a match to TRBD1. This receptor was obtained from a man aged 50-60 years with active or convalescent COVID-19. The sequencing sample was made of peripheral blood. The CDR3 loop is CASSLEGQLNSPLHF. The CDR3 bases are TGTGCCAGCAGCTTGGAGGGACAGCTTAATTCACCCCTCCACTTT.